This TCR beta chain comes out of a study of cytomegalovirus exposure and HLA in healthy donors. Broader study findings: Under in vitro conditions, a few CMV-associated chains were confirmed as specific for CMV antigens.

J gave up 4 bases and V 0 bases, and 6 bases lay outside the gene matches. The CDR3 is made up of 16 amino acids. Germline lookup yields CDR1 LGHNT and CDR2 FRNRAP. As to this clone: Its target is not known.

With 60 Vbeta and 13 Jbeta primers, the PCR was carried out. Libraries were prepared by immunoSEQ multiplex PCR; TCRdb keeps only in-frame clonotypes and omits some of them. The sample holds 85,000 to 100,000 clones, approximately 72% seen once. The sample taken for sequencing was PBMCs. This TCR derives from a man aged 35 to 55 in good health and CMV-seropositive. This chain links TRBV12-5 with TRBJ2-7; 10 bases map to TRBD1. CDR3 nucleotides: TGTGCTAGTGGTTTGGTAGGGACAGGGGTTGGGTACGAGCAGTACTTC. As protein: CASGLVGTGVGYEQYF.